Only a few counts were recorded for the clone carrying this T cell receptor (beta chain). Antigen: not known. The CDR3 totals 14 residues. Trimming removed 7 bases from V and 10 bases from J; junction bases left unmatched: 13. Germline lookup yields CDR1 MNHEY and CDR2 SVGAGI. TCR beta cDNA libraries included unique molecular identifiers. TCRdb independently ran MiXCR on the PCR reads; one entry per CDR3 protein. In the table there are roughly 730,000 distinct CDR3 sequences, 25% to 30% of which are singletons. This record belongs to a study of post-analysis software for immune sequencing data. Study details: Relapsing-remitting, secondary progressive and progressive-relapsing multiple sclerosis were all included among the disease courses. Broader study findings: Co-batched samples clustered tightly together by F measure. Elevated frequency relative to controls characterized four to six TRBV segments in patients, TRBV5-6, TRBV5-1 and TRBV20-1 among them. Normalized Chao1 diversity in multiple sclerosis patients fell significantly below that of controls.

The clonotype originates from a girl aged 5-17 years with multiple sclerosis. This chain links TRBV6-5 with TRBJ2-1; 7 bases match TRBD2. The sample taken for sequencing was blood. CDR3 residues: CASIAPGGAREQFF. CDR3 sequence (DNA): TGTGCCAGCATCGCCCCGGGGGGAGCTCGAGAGCAGTTCTTC.